What follows describes a single T cell receptor (beta chain). These data originate in a study of blood T cell repertoires in COVID-19. The V end lost 1 base, the J end lost 3 bases, and 15 bases lay between the germline ends. This CDR3 contains 15 residues. Germline loops: CDR1 GTSNPN, CDR2 SVGIG (reference sequence). The repertoire was sequenced with immunoSEQ multiplex PCR; TCRdb's copy has only in-frame clones and lacks some. The sample holds about 90,000 clones; 90% are singletons and the top ten take about 5%. Specimen: peripheral blood. This rearrangement joins TRBV30 to TRBJ1-1, with D hard to call. The receptor's source is a man aged 50 or older with acute or convalescent COVID-19. CDR3 nucleotides: TGTGCCTGGAGTGCCAACGGCGGGCCGGACACTGAAGCTTTCTTT. The encoded protein is CAWSANGGPDTEAFF.